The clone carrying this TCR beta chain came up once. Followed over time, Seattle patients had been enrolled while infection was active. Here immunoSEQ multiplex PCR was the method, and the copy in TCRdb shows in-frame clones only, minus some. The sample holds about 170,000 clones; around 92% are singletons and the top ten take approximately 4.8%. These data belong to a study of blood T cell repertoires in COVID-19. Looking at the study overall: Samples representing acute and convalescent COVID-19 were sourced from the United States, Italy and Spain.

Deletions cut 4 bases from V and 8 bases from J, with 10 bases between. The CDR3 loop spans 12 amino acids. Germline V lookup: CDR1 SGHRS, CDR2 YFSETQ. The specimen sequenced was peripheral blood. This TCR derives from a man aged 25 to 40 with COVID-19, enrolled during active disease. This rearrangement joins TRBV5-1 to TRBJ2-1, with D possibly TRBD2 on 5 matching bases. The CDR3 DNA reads TGCGCCAGCAGCCACGGGGTGGATGAGCAGTTCTTC. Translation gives CASSHGVDEQFF.